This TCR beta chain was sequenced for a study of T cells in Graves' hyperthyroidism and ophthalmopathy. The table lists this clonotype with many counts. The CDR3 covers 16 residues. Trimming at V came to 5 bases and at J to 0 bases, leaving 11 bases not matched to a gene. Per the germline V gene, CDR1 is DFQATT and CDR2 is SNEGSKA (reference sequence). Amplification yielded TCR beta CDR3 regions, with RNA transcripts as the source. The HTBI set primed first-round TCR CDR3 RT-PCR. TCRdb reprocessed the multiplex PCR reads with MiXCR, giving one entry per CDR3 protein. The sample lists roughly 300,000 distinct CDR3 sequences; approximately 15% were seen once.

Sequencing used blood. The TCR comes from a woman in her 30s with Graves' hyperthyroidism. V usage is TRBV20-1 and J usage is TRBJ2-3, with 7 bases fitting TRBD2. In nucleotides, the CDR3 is TGCAGTGCTGCCGGCGGGGGTGGCCCTAGCACAGATACGCAGTATTTT. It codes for CSAAGGGGPSTDTQYF.